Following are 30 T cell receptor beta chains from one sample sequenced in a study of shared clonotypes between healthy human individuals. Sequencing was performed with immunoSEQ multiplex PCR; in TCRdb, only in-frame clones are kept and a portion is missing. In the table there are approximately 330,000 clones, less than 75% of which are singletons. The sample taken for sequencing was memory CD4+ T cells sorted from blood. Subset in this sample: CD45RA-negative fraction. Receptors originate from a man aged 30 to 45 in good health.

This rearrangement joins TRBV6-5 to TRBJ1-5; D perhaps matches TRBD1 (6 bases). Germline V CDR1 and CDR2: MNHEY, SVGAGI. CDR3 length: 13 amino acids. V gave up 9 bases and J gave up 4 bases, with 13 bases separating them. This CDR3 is CASTDSRNQPQHF. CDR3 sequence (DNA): TGTGCCAGTACGGACAGCCGTAATCAGCCCCAGCATTTT.

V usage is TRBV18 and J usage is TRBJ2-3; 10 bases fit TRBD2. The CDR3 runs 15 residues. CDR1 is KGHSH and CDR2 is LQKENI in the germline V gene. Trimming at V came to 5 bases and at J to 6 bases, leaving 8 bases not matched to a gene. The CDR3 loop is CASSSVAGGSDTQYF. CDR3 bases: TGTGCCAGCTCATCCGTAGCGGGAGGCTCGGATACGCAGTATTTT. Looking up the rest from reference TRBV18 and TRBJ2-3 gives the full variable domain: NAGVMQNPRHLVRRRGQEARLRCSPMKGHSHVYWYRQLPEEGLKFMVYLQKENIIDESGMPKERFSAEFPKEGPSILRIQQVVRGDSAAYFCASSSVAGGSDTQYFGPGTRLTVL.

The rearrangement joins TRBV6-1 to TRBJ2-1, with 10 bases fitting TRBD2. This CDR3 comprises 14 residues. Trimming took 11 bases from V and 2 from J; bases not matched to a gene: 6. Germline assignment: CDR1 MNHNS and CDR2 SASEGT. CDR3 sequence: CAGQLAGTYNEQFF. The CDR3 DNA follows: TGTGCCGGACAACTAGCGGGAACCTACAATGAGCAGTTCTTC.

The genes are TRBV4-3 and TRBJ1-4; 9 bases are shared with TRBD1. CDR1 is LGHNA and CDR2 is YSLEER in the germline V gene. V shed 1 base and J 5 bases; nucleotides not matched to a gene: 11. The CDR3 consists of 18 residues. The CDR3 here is CASSQVTKSGTGNEKLFF. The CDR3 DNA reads TGCGCCAGCAGCCAAGTCACGAAGAGCGGGACAGGGAATGAAAAACTGTTTTTT.

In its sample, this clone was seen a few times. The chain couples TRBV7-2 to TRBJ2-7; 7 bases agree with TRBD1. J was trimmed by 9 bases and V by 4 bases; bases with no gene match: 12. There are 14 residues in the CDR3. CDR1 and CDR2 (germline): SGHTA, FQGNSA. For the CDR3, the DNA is TGTGCCAGCAGCTCGGGACAGAGTATACGAGGGCAGTACTTC. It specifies CASSSGQSIRGQYF. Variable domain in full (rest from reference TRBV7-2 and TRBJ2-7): GAGVSQSPSNKVTEKGKDVELRCDPISGHTALYWYRQSLGQGLEFLIYFQGNSAPDKSGLPSDRFSAERTGGSVSTLTIQRTQQEDSAVYLCASSSGQSIRGQYFGPGTRLTVT.

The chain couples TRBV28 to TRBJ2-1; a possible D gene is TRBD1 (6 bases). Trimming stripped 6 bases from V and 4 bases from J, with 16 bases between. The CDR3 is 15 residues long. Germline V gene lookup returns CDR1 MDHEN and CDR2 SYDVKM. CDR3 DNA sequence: TGTGCCAGCAGGGCAGACAGGACCTCATACAATGAGCAGTTCTTC. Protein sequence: CASRADRTSYNEQFF.

CDR3 protein: CASRGDRGPSGELFF. DNA of the CDR3: TGTGCCAGCAGGGGGGACAGGGGGCCAAGCGGGGAGCTGTTTTTT. The genes are TRBV6-1 and TRBJ2-2; 12 bases are shared with TRBD1. After removal of 6 bases from V and 7 bases from J, the junction contained 6 bases not matched to a gene. CDR3 length: 15 residues. Germline V CDR1 and CDR2: MNHNS, SASEGT.

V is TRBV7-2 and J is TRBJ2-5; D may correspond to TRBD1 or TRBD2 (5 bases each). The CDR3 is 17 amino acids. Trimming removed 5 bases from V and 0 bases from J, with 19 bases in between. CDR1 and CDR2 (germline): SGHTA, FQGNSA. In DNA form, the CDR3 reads TGTGCCAGCAGCCCCGGCCAGGGAACGGGGTACCAAGAGACCCAGTACTTC. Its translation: CASSPGQGTGYQETQYF.

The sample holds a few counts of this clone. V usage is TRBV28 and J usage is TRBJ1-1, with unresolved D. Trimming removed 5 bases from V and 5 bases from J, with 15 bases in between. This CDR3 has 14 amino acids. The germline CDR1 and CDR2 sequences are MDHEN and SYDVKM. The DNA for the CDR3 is TGTGCCAGCAGTCCTACGGACGGGCGGACTGAAGCTTTCTTT. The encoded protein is CASSPTDGRTEAFF.

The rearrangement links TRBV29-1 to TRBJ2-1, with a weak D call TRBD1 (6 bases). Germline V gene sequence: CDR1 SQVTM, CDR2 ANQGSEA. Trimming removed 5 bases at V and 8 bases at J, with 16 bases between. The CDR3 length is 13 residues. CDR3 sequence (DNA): TGCAGCGTTACAGGGTTCGGGCGGTATGAGCAGTTCTTC. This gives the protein CSVTGFGRYEQFF.

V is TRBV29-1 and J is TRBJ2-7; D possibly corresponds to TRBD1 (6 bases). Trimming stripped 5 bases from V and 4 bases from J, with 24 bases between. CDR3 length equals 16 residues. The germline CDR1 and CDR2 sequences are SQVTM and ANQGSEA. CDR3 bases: TGCAGCGTTAGCGATCCCACCCTGTTGGGGGCATACGAGCAGTACTTC. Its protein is CSVSDPTLLGAYEQYF.

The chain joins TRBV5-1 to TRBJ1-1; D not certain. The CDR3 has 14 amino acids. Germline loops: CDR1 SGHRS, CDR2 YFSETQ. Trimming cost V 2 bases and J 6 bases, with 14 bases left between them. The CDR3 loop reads CASSFPSSDSEAFF. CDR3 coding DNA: TGCGCCAGCAGCTTCCCCAGTAGTGACTCTGAAGCTTTCTTT.

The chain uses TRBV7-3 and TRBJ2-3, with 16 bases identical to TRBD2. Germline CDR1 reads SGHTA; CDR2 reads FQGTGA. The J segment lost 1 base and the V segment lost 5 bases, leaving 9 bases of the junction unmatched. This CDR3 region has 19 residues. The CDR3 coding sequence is TGTGCCAGCAGCGACCCGGGACTAGCGGGAGGGCCTCGCACAGATACGCAGTATTTT. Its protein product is CASSDPGLAGGPRTDTQYF.

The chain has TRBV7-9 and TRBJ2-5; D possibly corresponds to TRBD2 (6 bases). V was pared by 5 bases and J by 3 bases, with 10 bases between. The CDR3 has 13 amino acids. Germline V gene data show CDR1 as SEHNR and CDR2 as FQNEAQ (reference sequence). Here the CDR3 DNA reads TGTGCCAGCAGCCCTCCGGGGGAAGAGACCCAGTACTTC. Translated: CASSPPGEETQYF.

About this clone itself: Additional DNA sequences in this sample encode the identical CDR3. This CDR3 reads CASSLNYGYTF. The DNA of the CDR3 is TGTGCCAGCAGCCTCAACTATGGCTACACCTTC. The chain links TRBV28 to TRBJ1-2; D is uncertain. V was trimmed by 6 bases and J by 2 bases, leaving 4 bases between them. This CDR3 comprises 11 residues. Germline V gene sequence: CDR1 MDHEN, CDR2 SYDVKM.

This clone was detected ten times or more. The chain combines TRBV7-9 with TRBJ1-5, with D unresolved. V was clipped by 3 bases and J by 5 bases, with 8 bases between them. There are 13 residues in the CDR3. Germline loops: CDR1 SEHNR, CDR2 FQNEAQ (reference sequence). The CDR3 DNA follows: TGTGCCAGCAGCTTCCTCGCGGATCAGCCCCAGCATTTT. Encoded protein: CASSFLADQPQHF.

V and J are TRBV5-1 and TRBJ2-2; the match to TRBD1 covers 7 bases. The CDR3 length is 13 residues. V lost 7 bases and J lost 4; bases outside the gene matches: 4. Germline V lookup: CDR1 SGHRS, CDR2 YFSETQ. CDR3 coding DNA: TGCGCCAGCTCCCGGACAGGCACCGGGGAGCTGTTTTTT. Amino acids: CASSRTGTGELFF.

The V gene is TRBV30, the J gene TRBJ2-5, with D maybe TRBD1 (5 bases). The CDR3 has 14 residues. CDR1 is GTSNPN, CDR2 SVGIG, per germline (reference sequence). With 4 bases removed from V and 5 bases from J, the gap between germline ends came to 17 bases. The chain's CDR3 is CAWNGQGNWETQYF. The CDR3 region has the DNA TGTGCCTGGAACGGGCAGGGTAATTGGGAGACCCAGTACTTC.

CDR3 DNA: TGTGCCTGCCACCCGGGACTAGCGGGAGGCCATCCCTACGAGCAGTACTTC. It yields the protein CACHPGLAGGHPYEQYF. This sequence joins TRBV30 and TRBJ2-7; 15 positions match TRBD2. Germline V gives CDR1 GTSNPN, CDR2 SVGIG (reference sequence). The length of the CDR3 is 17 residues. J lost 2 bases, V lost 6 bases, and 11 bases had no gene match.

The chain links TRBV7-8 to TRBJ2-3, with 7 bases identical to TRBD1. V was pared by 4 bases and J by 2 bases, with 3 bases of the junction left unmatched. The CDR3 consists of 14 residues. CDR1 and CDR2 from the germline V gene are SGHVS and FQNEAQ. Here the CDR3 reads CASSWGQFTDTQYF. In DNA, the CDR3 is TGTGCCAGCAGCTGGGGACAGTTCACAGATACGCAGTATTTT.

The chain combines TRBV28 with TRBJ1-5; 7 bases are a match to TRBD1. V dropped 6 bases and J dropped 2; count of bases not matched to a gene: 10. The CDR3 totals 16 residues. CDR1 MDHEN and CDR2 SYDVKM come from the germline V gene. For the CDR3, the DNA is TGTGCCAGCAGGGCTCCAGGGGGAAGAGGCAATCAGCCCCAGCATTTT. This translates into CASRAPGGRGNQPQHF.

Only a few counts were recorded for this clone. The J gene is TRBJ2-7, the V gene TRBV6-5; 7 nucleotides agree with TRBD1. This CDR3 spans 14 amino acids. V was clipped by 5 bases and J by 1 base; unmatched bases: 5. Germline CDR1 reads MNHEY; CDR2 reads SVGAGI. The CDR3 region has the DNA TGTGCCAGCAGTCCACAGGGGCCATCCTACGAGCAGTACTTC. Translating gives CASSPQGPSYEQYF.

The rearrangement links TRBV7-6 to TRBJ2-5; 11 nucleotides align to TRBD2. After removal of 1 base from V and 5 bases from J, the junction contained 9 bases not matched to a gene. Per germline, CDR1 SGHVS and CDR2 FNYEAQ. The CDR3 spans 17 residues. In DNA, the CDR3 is TGTGCCAGCAGCTTAGGGCCGACTAGCGGGATGGGTGAGACCCAGTACTTC. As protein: CASSLGPTSGMGETQYF.

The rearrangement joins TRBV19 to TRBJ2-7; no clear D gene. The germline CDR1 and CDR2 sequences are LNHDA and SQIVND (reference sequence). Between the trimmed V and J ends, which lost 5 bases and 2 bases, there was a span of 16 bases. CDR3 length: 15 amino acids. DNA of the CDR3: TGTGCCAGTAGTCCCCAACGGAGTGGAACCTACGAGCAGTACTTC. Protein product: CASSPQRSGTYEQYF. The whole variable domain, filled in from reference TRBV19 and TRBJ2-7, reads DGGITQSPKYLFRKEGQNVTLSCEQNLNHDAMYWYRQDPGQGLRLIYYSQIVNDFQKGDIAEGYSVSREKKESFPLTVTSAQKNPTAFYLCASSPQRSGTYEQYFGPGTRLTVT.

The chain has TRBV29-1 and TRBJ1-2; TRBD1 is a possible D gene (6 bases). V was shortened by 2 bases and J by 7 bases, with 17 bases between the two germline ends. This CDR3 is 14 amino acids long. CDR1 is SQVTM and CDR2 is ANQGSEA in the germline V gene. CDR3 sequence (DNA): TGCAGCGTTGAATCTCCAGGGGCCGCGGGTGGCTACACCTTC. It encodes CSVESPGAAGGYTF. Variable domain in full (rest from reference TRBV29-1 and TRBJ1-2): SAVISQKPSRDICQRGTSLTIQCQVDSQVTMMFWYRQQPGQSLTLIATANQGSEATYESGFVIDKFPISRPNLTFSTLTVSNMSPEDSSIYLCSVESPGAAGGYTFGSGTRLTVV.

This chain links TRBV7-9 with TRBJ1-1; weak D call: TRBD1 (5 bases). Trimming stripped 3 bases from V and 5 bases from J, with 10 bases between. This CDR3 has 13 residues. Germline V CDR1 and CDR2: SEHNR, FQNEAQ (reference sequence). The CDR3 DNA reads TGTGCCAGCAGCTTCAGGGTAGGGACTGAAGCTTTCTTT. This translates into CASSFRVGTEAFF. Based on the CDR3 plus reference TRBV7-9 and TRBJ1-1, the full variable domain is DTGVSQNPRHKITKRGQNVTFRCDPISEHNRLYWYRQTLGQGPEFLTYFQNEAQLEKSRLLSDRFSAERPKGSFSTLEIQRTEQGDSAMYLCASSFRVGTEAFFGQGTRLTVV.

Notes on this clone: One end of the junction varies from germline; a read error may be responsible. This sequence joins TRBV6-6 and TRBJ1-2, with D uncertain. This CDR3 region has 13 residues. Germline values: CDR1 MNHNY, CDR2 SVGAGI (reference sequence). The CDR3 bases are TGTGCCAGCAGTAACTCGGGATCCTATGGCTACACCTTC. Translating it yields CASSNSGSYGYTF.

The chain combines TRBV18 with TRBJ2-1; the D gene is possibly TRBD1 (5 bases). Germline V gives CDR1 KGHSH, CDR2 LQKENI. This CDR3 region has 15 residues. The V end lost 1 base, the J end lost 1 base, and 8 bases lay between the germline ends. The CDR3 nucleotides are TGTGCCAGCTCACCACGGACAAGTTCCTACAATGAGCAGTTCTTC. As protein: CASSPRTSSYNEQFF.

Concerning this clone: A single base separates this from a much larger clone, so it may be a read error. The CDR3 bases are TGCAGTGCTAGAATCCCAGATACGCAGTATTTT. Its protein product is CSARIPDTQYF. This chain joins TRBV20-1 and TRBJ2-3; D ambiguous. Looked up from germline, CDR1 is DFQATT and CDR2 is SNEGSKA (reference sequence). V lost 2 bases and J lost 4, with 4 bases in between. The CDR3 length is 11 residues.

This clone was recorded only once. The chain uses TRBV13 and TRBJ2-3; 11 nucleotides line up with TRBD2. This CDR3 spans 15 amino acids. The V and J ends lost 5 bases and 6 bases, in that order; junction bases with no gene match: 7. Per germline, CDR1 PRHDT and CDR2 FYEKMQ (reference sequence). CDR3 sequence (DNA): TGTGCCAGCAGCCTTAGCGGGAGGGCCTCTGATACGCAGTATTTT. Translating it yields CASSLSGRASDTQYF.